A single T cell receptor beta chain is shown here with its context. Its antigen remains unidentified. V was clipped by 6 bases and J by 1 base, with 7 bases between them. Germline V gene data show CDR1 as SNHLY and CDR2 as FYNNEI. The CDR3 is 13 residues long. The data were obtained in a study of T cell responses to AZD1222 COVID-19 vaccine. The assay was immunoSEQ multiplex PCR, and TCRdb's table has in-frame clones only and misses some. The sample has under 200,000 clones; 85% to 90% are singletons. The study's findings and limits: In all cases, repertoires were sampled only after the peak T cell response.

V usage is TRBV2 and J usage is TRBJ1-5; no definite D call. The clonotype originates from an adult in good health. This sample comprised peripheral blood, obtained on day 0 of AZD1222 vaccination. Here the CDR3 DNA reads TGTGCCAGCAGCAAGGACAGCAATCAGCCCCAGCATTTT. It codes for CASSKDSNQPQHF. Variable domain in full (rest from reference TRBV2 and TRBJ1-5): EPEVTQTPSHQVTQMGQEVILRCVPISNHLYFYWYRQILGQKVEFLVSFYNNEISEKSEIFDDQFSVERPDGSNFTLKIRSTKLEDSAMYFCASSKDSNQPQHFGDGTRLSIL.